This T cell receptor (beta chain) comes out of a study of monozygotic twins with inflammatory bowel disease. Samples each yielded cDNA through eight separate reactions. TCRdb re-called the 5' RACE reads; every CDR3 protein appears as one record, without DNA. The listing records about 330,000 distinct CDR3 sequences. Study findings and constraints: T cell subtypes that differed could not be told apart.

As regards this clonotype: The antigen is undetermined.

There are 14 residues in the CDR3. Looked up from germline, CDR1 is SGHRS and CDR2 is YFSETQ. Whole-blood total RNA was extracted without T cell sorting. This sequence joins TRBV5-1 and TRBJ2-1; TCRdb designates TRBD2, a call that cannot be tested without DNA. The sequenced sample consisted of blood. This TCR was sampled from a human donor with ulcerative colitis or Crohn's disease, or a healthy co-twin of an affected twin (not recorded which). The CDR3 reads CASSGTGVDNEQFF.